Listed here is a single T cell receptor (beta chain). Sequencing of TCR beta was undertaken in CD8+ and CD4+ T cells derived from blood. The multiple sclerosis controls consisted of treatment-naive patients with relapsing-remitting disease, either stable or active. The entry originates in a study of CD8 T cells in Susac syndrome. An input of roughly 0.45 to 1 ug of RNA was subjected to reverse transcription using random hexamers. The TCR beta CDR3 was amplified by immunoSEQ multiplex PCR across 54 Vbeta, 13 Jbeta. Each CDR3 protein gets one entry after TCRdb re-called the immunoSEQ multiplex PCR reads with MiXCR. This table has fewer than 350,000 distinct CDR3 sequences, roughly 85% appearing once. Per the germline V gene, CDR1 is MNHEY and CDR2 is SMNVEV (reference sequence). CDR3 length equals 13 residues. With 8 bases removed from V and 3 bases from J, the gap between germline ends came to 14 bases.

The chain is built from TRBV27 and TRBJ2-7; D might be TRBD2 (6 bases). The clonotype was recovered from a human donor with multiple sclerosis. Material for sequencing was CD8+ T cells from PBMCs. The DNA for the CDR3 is TGTGCCAGCCGGTTTACGGGGGTCTACGAGCAGTACTTC. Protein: CASRFTGVYEQYF.